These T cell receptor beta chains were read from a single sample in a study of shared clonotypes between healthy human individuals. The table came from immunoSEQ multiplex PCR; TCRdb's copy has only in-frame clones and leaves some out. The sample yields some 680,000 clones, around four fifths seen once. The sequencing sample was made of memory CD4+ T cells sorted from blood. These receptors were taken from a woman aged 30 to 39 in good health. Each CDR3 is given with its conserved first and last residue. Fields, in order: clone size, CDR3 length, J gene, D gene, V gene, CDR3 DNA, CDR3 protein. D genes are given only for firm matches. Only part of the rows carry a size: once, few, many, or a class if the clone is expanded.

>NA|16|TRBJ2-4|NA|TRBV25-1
TGTGCCAGCACCTCAGGGGGGGACCTGGCCAAAAACATTCAGTACTTC
CASTSGGDLAKNIQYF
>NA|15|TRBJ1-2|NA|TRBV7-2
TGTGCCAGCAGCTCTGGACAAGGCGGGCCCTATGGCTACACCTTC
CASSSGQGGPYGYTF
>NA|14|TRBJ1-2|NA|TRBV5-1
TGCGCCAGCAGCCCCGACGAGGGTCGGTATGGCTACACCTTC
CASSPDEGRYGYTF
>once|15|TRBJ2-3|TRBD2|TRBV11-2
TGTGCCAGCAGCTTAAAAGCGGGAGCCACAGATACGCAGTATTTT
CASSLKAGATDTQYF
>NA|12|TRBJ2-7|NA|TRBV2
TGTGCCAGCAGTGCAACCTTCGGGGAGCAGTACTTC
CASSATFGEQYF
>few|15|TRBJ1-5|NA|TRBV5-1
TGCGCCAGCAGCTTAGACGGCGATAGCAATCAGCCCCAGCATTTT
CASSLDGDSNQPQHF
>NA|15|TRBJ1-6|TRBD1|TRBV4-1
TGCGCCAGCAGCCATGACAGGGGGAATGGTTCACCCCTCCACTTT
CASSHDRGNGSPLHF
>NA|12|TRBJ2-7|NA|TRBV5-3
TGTGCCAGCAGCTTGAGCTCCTACGAGCAGTACTTC
CASSLSSYEQYF
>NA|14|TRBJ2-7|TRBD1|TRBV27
TGTGCCAGCAGGAAGGGACAGGGGTCGAACGAGCAGTACTTC
CASRKGQGSNEQYF
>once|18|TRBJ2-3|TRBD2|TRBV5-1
TGCGCCAGCAGATTGAGACTAGCGGGGCCGATTAGCACAGATACGCAGTATTTT
CASRLRLAGPISTDTQYF
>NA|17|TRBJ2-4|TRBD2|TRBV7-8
TGTGCCAGCAGCCGAACGGGACTAGCGCGAACCAAAAACATTCAGTACTTC
CASSRTGLARTKNIQYF
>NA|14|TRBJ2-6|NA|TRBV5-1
TGCGCCAGCAGTTCGGCGGTTGGGGCCAACGTCCTGACTTTC
CASSSAVGANVLTF
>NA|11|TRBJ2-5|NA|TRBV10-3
TGTGCCATCAGTGAGCAAGAGACCCAGTACTTC
CAISEQETQYF
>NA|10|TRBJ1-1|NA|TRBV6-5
TGTGGGATAAAGGGGGGGGAAGCTTTCTTT
CGIKGGEAFF
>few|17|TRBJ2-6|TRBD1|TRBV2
TGTGCCAGCACCAAGACAGGGGCCGGCTCTGGGGCCAACGTCCTGACTTTC
CASTKTGAGSGANVLTF
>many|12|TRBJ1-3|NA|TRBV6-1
TGTGCCAACGGGACACCTGGAAACACCATATATTTT
CANGTPGNTIYF
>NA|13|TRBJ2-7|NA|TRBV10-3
TGTGCCATCAGTGAGTCTGCCGCAGTGGAGCAGTACTTC
CAISESAAVEQYF
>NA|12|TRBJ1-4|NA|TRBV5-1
TGCGCCAGCAGCTTGGTCGGGGAAAAACTGTTTTTT
CASSLVGEKLFF
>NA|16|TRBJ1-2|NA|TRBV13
TGTGCCAGCAGCCAGATAAGCCGATTGTACATTTCTGGCTACACCTTC
CASSQISRLYISGYTF
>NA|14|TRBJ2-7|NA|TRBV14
TGTGCCAGCAGCCAAGACTGGAAGCCCTACGAGCAGTACTTC
CASSQDWKPYEQYF
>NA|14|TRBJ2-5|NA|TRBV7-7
TGTGCCAGCAGCCCCAGGGGTCGGCAAGAGACCCAGTACTTC
CASSPRGRQETQYF
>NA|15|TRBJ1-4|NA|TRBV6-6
TGTGCCAGCACCGACCCCGGACCCAGGGAGGAAAAACTGTTTTTT
CASTDPGPREEKLFF
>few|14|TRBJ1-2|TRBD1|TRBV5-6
TGTGCCAGCAGCCACGGACAGGAAGACTATGGCTACACCTTC
CASSHGQEDYGYTF
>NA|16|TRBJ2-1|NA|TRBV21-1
TGTGCCAGCAGCAAAGTGGTTAGGGAACTACACAATGAGCAGTTCTTC
CASSKVVRELHNEQFF
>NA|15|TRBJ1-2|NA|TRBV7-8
TGTGCCAGCAGCTTAGGTTCCGCGTCGATCTATGGCTACACCTTC
CASSLGSASIYGYTF
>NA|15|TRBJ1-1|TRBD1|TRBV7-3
TGTGCCAGCAGCCTAGGGGGGACAGGGAACACTGAAGCTTTCTTT
CASSLGGTGNTEAFF
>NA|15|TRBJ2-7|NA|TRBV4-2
TGTGCCAGCAGCCGGGCAGGGGACGCTACCTACGAGCAGTACTTC
CASSRAGDATYEQYF
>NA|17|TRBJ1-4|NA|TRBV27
TGTGCCAGCAGCCCGAACAGAGTGGGCGCAACTAATGAAAAACTGTTTTTT
CASSPNRVGATNEKLFF
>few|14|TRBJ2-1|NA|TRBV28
TGTGCCAGCAGTTTATCCCCCCCCATTAAAGAGCAGTTCTTC
CASSLSPPIKEQFF
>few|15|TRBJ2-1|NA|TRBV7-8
TGTGCCAGCAGCCCCAACGCAGGGGGGGACAATGAGCAGTTCTTC
CASSPNAGGDNEQFF
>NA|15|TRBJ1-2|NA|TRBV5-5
TGTGCCAGCAGCTTGGCCGAGGGAGGGTTGAATGGCTACACCTTC
CASSLAEGGLNGYTF
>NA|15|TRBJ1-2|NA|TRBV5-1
TGCGCCAGCAGCTTGGAGCCCGGACAGAAACGTGGCTACACCTTC
CASSLEPGQKRGYTF
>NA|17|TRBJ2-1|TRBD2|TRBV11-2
TGTGCCAGCAGCCTCAGACTAGCGGGAGGGCCGTACAATGAGCAGTTCTTC
CASSLRLAGGPYNEQFF
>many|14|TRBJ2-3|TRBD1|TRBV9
TGTGCCAGCAGCGTTGACTACAGGGGCTCTACGCAGTATTTT
CASSVDYRGSTQYF
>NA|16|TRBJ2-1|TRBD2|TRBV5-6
TGTGCCAGCAGCATGATCGTAAGGACTAGTATCAATGAGCAGTTCTTC
CASSMIVRTSINEQFF
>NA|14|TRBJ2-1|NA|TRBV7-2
TGTGCCAGCAGCTTTAGTAGTACCTACAATGAGCAGTTCTTC
CASSFSSTYNEQFF
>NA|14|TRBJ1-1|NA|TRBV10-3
TGTGCCATCAGTGTAGACGGAGGTAACACTGAAGCTTTCTTT
CAISVDGGNTEAFF
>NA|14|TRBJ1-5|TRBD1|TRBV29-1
TGCAGCGTAGCGACAGGGGGCGACAATCAGCCCCAGCATTTT
CSVATGGDNQPQHF
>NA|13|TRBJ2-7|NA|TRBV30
TGTGCCTGGAACCGAGACAGGTTTTCGGAGCAGTACTTC
CAWNRDRFSEQYF
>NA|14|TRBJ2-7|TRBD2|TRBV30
TGTGCCTGGAGTATGACTAGCGGGACCTACGAGCAGTACTTC
CAWSMTSGTYEQYF
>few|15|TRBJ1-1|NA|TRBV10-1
TGCGCCAGCAGTGACGGCGGCAGGGCCAGGACTGAAGCTTTCTTT
CASSDGGRARTEAFF